This T cell receptor (beta chain) was identified during a study of blood T cell repertoires in COVID-19. Data came from immunoSEQ multiplex PCR; TCRdb stores just in-frame clones and leaves some out. The data show roughly 160,000 clones, with 79% seen just once and around 8% held by the top ten. Seattle patients were enrolled while actively infected and followed longitudinally. Trimming removed 3 bases at V and 5 bases at J, with 17 bases between. The CDR3 sequence is 17 residues long. Germline assignment: CDR1 SGHAT and CDR2 FQNNGV. J is TRBJ1-6 and V is TRBV11-2; D is ambiguous. Sequencing was carried out using peripheral blood. The TCR originated in a woman aged 55-70 years with COVID-19, enrolled during active disease. The CDR3 loop reads CASSFGRVRVDNSPLHF. As DNA, the CDR3 is TGTGCCAGCAGCTTCGGGAGAGTTAGGGTTGATAATTCACCCCTCCACTTT.